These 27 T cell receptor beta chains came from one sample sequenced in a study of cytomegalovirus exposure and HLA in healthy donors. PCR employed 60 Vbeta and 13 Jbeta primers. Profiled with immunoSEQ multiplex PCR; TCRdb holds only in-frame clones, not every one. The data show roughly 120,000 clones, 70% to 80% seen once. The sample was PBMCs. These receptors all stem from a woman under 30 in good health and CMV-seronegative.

The CDR3 DNA is TGCGCCAGCAGTATACAGCGGCAAGAGACCCAGTACTTC. The encoded protein is CASSIQRQETQYF. The V call is TRBV5-1, the J call TRBJ2-5, with D tentatively TRBD2 (5 bases). V lost 5 bases, J lost 2 bases, and 10 bases lay in between. The CDR3 has 13 amino acids. The V gene's germline CDR1 is SGHRS and CDR2 YFSETQ.

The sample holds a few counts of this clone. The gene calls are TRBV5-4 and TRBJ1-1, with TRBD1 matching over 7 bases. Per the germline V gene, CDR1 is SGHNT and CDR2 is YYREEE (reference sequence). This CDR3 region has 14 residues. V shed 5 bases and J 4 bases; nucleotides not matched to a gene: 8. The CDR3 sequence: CASSQKDRATEAFF. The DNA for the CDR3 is TGTGCCAGCAGTCAAAAAGACAGGGCCACTGAAGCTTTCTTT.

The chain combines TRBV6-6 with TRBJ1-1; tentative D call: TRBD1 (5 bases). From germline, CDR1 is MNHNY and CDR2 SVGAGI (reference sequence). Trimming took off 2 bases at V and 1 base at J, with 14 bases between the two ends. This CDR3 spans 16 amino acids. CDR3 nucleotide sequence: TGTGCCAGCAGTTACCTCGTCCGGGGGTCGAACACTGAAGCTTTCTTT. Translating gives CASSYLVRGSNTEAFF.

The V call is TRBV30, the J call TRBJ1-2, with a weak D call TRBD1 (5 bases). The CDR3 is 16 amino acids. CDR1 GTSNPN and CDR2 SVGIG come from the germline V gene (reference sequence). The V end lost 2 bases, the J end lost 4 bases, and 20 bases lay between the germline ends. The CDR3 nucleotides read TGTGCCTGGAGTCGGGGAGGCGGGGGTTCTTCCTATGGCTACACCTTC. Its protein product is CAWSRGGGGSSYGYTF.

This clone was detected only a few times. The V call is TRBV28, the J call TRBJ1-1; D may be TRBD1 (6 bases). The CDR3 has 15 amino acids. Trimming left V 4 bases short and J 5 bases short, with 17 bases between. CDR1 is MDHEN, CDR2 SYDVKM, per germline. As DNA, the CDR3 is TGTGCCAGCAGTTCTGGGGGCGGAGAAGTAACTGAAGCTTTCTTT. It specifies CASSSGGGEVTEAFF.

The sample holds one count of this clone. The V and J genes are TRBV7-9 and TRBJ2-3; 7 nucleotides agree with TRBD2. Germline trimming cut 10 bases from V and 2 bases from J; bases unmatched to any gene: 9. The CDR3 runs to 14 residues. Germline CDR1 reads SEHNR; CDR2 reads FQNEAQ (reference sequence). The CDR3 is CATPRSGDTDTQYF. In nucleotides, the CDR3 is TGTGCCACCCCCCGAAGCGGGGACACAGATACGCAGTATTTT.

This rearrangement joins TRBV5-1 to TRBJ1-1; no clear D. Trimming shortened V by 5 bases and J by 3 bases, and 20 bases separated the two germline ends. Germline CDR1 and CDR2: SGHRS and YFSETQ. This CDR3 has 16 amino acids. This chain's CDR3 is CASSRTSQRYDTEAFF. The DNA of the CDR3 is TGCGCCAGCAGTAGAACATCTCAGCGTTATGACACTGAAGCTTTCTTT.

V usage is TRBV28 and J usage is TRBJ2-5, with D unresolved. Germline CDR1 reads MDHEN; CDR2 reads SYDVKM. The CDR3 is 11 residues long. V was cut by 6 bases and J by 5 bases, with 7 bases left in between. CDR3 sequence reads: CASSSRETQYF. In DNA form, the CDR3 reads TGTGCCAGCAGCTCCAGGGAGACCCAGTACTTC.

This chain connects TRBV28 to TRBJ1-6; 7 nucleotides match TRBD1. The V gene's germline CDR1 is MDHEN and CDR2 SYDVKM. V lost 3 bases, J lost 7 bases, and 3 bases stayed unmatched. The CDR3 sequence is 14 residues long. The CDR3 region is CASSLDRFNSPLHF. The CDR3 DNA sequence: TGTGCCAGCAGTTTGGACAGGTTCAATTCACCCCTCCACTTT. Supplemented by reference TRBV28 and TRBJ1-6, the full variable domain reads DVKVTQSSRYLVKRTGEKVFLECVQDMDHENMFWYRQDPGLGLRLIYFSYDVKMKEKGDIPEGYSVSREKKERFSLILESASTNQTSMYLCASSLDRFNSPLHFGNGTRLTVT.

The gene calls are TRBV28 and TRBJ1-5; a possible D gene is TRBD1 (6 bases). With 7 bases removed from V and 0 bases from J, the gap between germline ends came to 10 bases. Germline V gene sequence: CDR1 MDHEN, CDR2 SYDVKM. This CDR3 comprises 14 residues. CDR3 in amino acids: CASMDRNSNQPQHF. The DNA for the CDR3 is TGTGCCAGCATGGACAGAAATAGCAATCAGCCCCAGCATTTT.

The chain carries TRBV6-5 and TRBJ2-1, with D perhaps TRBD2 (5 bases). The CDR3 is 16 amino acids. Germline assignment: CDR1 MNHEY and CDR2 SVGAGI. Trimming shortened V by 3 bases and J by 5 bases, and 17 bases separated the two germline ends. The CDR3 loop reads CASSYSGPGKNNEQFF. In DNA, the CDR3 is TGTGCCAGCAGTTATTCAGGACCGGGGAAGAACAATGAGCAGTTCTTC.

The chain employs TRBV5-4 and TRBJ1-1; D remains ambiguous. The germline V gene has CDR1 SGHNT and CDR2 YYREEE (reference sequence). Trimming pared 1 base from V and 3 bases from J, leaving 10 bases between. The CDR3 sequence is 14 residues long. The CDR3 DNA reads TGTGCCAGCAGCTTGACGTCCGGGGACACTGAAGCTTTCTTT. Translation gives CASSLTSGDTEAFF.

The CDR3 DNA reads as TGTGCCTGGAGTCCGGGACAGGGGGATTCACCCCTCCACTTT. Its translation is CAWSPGQGDSPLHF. This rearrangement joins TRBV30 to TRBJ1-6, with TRBD1 identical over 11 bases. J gave up 8 bases and V 2 bases, and 2 bases lay outside the gene matches. The CDR3 extends over 14 amino acids. CDR1 is GTSNPN, CDR2 SVGIG, per germline (reference sequence).

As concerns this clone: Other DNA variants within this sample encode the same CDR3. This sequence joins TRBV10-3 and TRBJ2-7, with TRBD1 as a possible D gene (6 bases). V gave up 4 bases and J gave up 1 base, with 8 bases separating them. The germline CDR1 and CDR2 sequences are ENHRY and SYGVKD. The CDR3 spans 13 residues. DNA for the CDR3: TGTGCCATCAGTGGCAGGGGTTCCTACGAGCAGTACTTC. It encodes CAISGRGSYEQYF.

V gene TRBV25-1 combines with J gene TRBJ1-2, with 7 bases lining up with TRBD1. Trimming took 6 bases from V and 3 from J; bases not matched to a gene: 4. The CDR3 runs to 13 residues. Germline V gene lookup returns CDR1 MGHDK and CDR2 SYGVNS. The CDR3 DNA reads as TGTGCCAGCAGGACTCAGGGGGACTATGGCTACACCTTC. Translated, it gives CASRTQGDYGYTF.

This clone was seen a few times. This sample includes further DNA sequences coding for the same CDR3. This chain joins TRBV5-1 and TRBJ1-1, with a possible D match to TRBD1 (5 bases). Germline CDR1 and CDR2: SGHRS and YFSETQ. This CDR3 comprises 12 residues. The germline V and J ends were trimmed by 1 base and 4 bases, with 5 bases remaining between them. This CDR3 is CASSLQGTEAFF. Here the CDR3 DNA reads TGCGCCAGCAGCTTGCAGGGCACTGAAGCTTTCTTT. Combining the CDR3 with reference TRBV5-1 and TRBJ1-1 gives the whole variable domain KAGVTQTPRYLIKTRGQQVTLSCSPISGHRSVSWYQQTPGQGLQFLFEYFSETQRNKGNFPGRFSGRQFSNSRSEMNVSTLELGDSALYLCASSLQGTEAFFGQGTRLTVV.

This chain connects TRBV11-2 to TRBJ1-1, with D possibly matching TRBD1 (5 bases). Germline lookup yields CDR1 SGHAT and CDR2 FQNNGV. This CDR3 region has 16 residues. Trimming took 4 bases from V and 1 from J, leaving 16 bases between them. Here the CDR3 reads CASSSWGGEGNTEAFF. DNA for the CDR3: TGTGCCAGCAGCTCATGGGGCGGGGAGGGGAACACTGAAGCTTTCTTT.

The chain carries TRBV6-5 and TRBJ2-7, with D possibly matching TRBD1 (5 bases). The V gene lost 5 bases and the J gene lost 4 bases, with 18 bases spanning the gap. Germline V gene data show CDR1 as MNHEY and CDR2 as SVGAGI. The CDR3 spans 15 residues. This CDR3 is CASSATGSPAYEQYF. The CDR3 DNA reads TGTGCCAGCAGTGCCACAGGCTCCCCAGCTTACGAGCAGTACTTC.

CDR3 sequence (DNA): TGTGCCAGCAGCCAAGGGGACAGTCGTGGAAACACCATATATTTT. Protein product: CASSQGDSRGNTIYF. The chain links TRBV4-2 to TRBJ1-3; TRBD1 matches at 7 bases. In germline, CDR1 is LGHNA, CDR2 YNFKEQ. V shed 1 base, J shed 3 bases, and the junction held 3 bases outside the gene matches. This CDR3 is 15 amino acids long.

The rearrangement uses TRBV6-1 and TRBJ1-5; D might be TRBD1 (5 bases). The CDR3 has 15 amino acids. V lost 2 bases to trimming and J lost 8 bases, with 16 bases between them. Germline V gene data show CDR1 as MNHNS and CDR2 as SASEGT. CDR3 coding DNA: TGTGCCAGCAGTGAACAAGGGGCTAAATATGAGCCCCAGCATTTT. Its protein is CASSEQGAKYEPQHF.

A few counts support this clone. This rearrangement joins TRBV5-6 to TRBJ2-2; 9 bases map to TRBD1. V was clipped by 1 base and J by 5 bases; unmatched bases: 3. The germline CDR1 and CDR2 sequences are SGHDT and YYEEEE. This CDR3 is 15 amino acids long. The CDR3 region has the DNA TGTGCCAGCAGCTTGAGACAGGGGGAAACCGGGGAGCTGTTTTTT. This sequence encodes CASSLRQGETGELFF.

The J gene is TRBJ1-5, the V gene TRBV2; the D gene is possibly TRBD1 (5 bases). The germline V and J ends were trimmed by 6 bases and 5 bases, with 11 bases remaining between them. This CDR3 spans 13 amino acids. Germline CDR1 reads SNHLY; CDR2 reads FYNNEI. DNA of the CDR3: TGTGCCAGCAGCTCCGCAGGGCATCAGCCCCAGCATTTT. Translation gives CASSSAGHQPQHF.

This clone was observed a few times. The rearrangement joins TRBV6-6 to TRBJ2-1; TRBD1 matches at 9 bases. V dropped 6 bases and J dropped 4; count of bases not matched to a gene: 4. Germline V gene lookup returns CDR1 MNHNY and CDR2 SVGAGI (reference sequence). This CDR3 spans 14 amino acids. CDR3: CASSGTGSYNEQFF. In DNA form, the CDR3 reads TGTGCCAGCAGCGGGACAGGGTCGTACAATGAGCAGTTCTTC.

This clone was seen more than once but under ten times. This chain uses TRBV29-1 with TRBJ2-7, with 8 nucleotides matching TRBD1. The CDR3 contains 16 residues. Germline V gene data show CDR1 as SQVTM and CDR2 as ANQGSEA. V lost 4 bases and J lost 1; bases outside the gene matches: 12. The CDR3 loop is CSVGGTGGKGSYEQYF. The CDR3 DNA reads TGCAGCGTTGGCGGGACAGGTGGCAAGGGGTCCTACGAGCAGTACTTC.

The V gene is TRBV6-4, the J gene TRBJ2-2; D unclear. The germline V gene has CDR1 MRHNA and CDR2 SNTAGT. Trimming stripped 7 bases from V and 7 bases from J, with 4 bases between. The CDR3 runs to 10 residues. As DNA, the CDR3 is TGTGCCAGCAACGGCGGGGAGCTGTTTTTT. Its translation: CASNGGELFF.

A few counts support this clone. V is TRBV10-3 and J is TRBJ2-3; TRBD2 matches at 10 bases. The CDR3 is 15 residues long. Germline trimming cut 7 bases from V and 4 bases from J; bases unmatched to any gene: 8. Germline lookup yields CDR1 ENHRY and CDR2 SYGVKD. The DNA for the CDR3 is TGTGCCATCAAAACTAGCGGGGATATAGCAGATACGCAGTATTTT. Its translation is CAIKTSGDIADTQYF.

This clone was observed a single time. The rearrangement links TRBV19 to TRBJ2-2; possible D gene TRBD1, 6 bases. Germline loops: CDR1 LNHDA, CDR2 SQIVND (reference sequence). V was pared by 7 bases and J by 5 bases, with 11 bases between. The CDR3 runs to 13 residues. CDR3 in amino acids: CASTEQGTGELFF. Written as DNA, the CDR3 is TGTGCCAGTACCGAACAGGGAACCGGGGAGCTGTTTTTT. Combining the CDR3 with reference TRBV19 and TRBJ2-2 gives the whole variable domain DGGITQSPKYLFRKEGQNVTLSCEQNLNHDAMYWYRQDPGQGLRLIYYSQIVNDFQKGDIAEGYSVSREKKESFPLTVTSAQKNPTAFYLCASTEQGTGELFFGEGSRLTVL.